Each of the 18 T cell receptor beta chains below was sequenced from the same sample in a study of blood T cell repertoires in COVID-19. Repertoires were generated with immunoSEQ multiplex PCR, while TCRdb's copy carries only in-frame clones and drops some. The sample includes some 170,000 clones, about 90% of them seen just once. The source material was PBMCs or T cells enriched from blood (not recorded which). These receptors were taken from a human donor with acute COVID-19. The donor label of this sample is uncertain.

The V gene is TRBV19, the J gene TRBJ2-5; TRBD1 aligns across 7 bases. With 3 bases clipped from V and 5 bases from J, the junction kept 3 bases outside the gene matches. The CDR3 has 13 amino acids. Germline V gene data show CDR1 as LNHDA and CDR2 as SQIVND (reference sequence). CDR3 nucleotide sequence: TGTGCCAGTAGTATTGCGGACAGGGAGACCCAGTACTTC. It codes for CASSIADRETQYF.

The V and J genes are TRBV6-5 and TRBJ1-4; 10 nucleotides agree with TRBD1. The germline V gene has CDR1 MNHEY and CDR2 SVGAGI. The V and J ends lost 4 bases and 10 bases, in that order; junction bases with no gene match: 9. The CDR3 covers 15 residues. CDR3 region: CASSSDRGQRGKLFF. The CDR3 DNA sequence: TGTGCCAGCAGTTCAGACAGGGGGCAAAGGGGAAAACTGTTTTTT.

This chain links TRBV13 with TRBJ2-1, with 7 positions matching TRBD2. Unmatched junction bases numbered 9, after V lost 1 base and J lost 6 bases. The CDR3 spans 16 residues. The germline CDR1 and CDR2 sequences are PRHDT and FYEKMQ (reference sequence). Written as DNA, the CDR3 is TGTGCCAGCAGCTTAGAAGGCCTCGGCGGGGGCAATGAGCAGTTCTTC. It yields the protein CASSLEGLGGGNEQFF.

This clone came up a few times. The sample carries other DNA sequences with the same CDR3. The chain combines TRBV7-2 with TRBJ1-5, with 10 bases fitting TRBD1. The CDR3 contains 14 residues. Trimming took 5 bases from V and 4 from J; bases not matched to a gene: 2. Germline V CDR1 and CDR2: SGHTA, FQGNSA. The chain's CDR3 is CASSRTGGNQPQHF. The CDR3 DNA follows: TGTGCCAGCAGCCGGACAGGGGGAAATCAGCCCCAGCATTTT.

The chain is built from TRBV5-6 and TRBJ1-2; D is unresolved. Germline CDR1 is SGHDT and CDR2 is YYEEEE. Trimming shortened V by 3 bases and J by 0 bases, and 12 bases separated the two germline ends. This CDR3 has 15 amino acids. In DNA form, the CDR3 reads TGTGCCAGCAGCTACCTTTCTAGAGCTAACTATGGCTACACCTTC. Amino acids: CASSYLSRANYGYTF.

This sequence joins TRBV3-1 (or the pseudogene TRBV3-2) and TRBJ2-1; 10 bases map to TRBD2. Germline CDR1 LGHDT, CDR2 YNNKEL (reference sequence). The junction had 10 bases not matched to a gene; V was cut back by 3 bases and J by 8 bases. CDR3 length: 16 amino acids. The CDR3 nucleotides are TGTGCCAGCAGCCACCCTATCAGCGGGGGGGCCCATGAGCAGTTCTTC. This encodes CASSHPISGGAHEQFF.

The CDR3 sequence is CAWSRGGSAKNIQYF. The CDR3 DNA is TGTGCCTGGAGCAGGGGAGGGAGCGCCAAAAACATTCAGTACTTC. The chain links TRBV30 to TRBJ2-4, with D possibly being TRBD2 (7 bases). The germline CDR1 and CDR2 sequences are GTSNPN and SVGIG (reference sequence). The germline V and J ends were trimmed by 3 bases and 1 base, with 13 bases remaining between them. The CDR3 length is 15 residues.

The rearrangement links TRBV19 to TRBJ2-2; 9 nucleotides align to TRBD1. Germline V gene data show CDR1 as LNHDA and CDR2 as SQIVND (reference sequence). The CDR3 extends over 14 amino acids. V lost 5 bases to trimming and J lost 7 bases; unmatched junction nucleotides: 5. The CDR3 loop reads CASSGRTGVGELFF. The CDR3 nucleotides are TGTGCCAGTAGTGGGCGGACAGGGGTCGGGGAGCTGTTTTTT.

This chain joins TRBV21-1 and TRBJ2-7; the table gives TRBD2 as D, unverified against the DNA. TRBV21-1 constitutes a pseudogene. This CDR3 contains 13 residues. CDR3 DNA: TGTGCCATTTTCTACCCCATCTCCTACGAGCAGTACTTC. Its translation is CAIFYPISYEQYF.

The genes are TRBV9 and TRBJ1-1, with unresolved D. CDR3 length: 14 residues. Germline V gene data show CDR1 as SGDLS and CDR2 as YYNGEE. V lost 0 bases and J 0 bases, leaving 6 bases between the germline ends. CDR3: CASSVDSLNTEAFF. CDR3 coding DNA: TGTGCCAGCAGCGTAGACAGCTTGAACACTGAAGCTTTCTTT.

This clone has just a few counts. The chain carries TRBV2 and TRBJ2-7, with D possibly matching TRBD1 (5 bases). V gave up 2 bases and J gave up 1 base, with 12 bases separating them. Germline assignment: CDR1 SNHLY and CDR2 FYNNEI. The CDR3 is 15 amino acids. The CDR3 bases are TGTGCCAGCAGTGAAAAGGGGCCACCGTCCTACGAGCAGTACTTC. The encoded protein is CASSEKGPPSYEQYF.

Here the CDR3 reads CASSTSRGGTSYEQYF. The CDR3 region has the DNA TGTGCCAGCAGCACCTCAAGAGGGGGCACCTCCTACGAGCAGTACTTC. The J gene is TRBJ2-7, the V gene TRBV11-2, with 7 bases identical to TRBD1. V lost 5 bases and J lost 0; bases outside the gene matches: 10. The CDR3 spans 16 residues. Looked up from germline, CDR1 is SGHAT and CDR2 is FQNNGV.

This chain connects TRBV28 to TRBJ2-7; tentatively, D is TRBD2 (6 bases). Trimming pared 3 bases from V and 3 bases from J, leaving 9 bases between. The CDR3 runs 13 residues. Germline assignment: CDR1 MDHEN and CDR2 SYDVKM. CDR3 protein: CASSLGRDYEQYF. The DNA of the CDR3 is TGTGCCAGCAGTTTGGGGCGGGACTACGAGCAGTACTTC.

CDR3 nucleotides: TGCGCCAGCAGTTTTGGGAGTGACTATGGCTACACCTTC. Amino acid sequence: CASSFGSDYGYTF. The chain is built from TRBV5-1 and TRBJ1-2; D remains ambiguous. Looked up from germline, CDR1 is SGHRS and CDR2 is YFSETQ. This CDR3 spans 13 amino acids. V lost 5 bases to trimming and J lost 3 bases, with 11 bases between them.

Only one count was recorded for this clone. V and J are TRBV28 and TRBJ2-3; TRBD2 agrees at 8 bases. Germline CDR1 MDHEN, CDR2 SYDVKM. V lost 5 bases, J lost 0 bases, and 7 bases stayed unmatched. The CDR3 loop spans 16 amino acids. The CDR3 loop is CASSPLAGPSTDTQYF. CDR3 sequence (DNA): TGTGCCAGCAGTCCGTTAGCGGGGCCTAGCACAGATACGCAGTATTTT.

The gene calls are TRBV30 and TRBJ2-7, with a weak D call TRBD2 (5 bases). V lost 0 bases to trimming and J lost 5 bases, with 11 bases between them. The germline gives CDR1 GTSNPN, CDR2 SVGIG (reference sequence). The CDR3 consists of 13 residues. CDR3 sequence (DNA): TGTGCCTGGAGTGTATCTGCCGGGGACGAGCAGTACTTC. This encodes CAWSVSAGDEQYF.

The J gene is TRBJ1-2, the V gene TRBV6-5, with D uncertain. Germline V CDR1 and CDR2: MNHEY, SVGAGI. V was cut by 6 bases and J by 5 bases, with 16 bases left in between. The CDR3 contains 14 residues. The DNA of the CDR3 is TGTGCCAGCAGCCCCCGAGCACCTGAGTATGGCTACACCTTC. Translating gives CASSPRAPEYGYTF.

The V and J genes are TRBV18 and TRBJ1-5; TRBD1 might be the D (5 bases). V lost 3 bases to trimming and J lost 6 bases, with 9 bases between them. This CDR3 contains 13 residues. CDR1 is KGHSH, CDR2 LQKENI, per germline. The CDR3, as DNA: TGTGCCAGCTCACCTACCGGGGGTCAGCCCCAGCATTTT. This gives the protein CASSPTGGQPQHF. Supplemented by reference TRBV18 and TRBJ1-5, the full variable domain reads NAGVMQNPRHLVRRRGQEARLRCSPMKGHSHVYWYRQLPEEGLKFMVYLQKENIIDESGMPKERFSAEFPKEGPSILRIQQVVRGDSAAYFCASSPTGGQPQHFGDGTRLSIL.